These T cell receptor beta chains were read from a single sample in a study of cytomegalovirus exposure and HLA in healthy donors. Profiling relied on immunoSEQ multiplex PCR, and the TCRdb table lists in-frame clones only, not all of them. The clone table shows 80,000 or so clones, with the ten largest holding approximately 1%. Material for sequencing was PBMCs. These receptors all stem from a woman in her 30s in good health and CMV-seronegative. Each CDR3 is given with its conserved first and last residue. The D gene is left open where the match is weak. The size field is filled for only some rows; it gives once, few, many or a size class.

clone_size: NA; v_call: TRBV30; j_call: TRBJ2-3; d_call: TRBD2; cdr3_aa: CAWSGLAVSTDTQYF; cdr3_nt: TGTGCCTGGAGTGGACTAGCGGTTAGCACAGATACGCAGTATTTT
clone_size: NA; v_call: TRBV27; j_call: TRBJ1-1; d_call: NA; cdr3_aa: CASSLSVWNTEAFF; cdr3_nt: TGTGCCAGCAGTTTGAGCGTTTGGAACACTGAAGCTTTCTTT
clone_size: NA; v_call: TRBV11-2; j_call: TRBJ2-7; d_call: TRBD1; cdr3_aa: CASSPLGTGVYEQYF; cdr3_nt: TGTGCCAGCAGCCCCCTGGGGACAGGGGTCTACGAGCAGTACTTC
clone_size: NA; v_call: TRBV7-2; j_call: TRBJ1-4; d_call: NA; cdr3_aa: CASSSSLRGTTNEKLFF; cdr3_nt: TGTGCCAGCAGCTCCTCCCTTCGCGGGACAACTAATGAAAAACTGTTTTTT
clone_size: NA; v_call: TRBV5-4; j_call: TRBJ1-1; d_call: TRBD1; cdr3_aa: CASSPGTGVIEAFF; cdr3_nt: TGTGCCAGCAGCCCCGGGACAGGGGTCATTGAAGCTTTCTTT
clone_size: NA; v_call: TRBV13; j_call: TRBJ1-1; d_call: TRBD1; cdr3_aa: CASSLIRGSEAFF; cdr3_nt: TGTGCCAGCAGCTTAATCAGGGGGTCGGAAGCTTTCTTT
clone_size: NA; v_call: TRBV2; j_call: TRBJ1-2; d_call: TRBD1; cdr3_aa: CASSAEGTGRHGYTF; cdr3_nt: TGTGCCAGCAGTGCGGAAGGGACAGGACGGCATGGCTACACCTTC
clone_size: NA; v_call: TRBV7-9; j_call: TRBJ1-1; d_call: TRBD1; cdr3_aa: CASSTRQGARNTEAFF; cdr3_nt: TGTGCCAGCAGCACTAGACAGGGGGCAAGGAACACTGAAGCTTTCTTT
clone_size: NA; v_call: TRBV5-1; j_call: TRBJ2-2; d_call: TRBD2; cdr3_aa: CASSPDSGTGTGELFF; cdr3_nt: TGCGCCAGCAGCCCGGATAGCGGGACTGGCACCGGGGAGCTGTTTTTT
clone_size: NA; v_call: TRBV9; j_call: TRBJ2-7; d_call: NA; cdr3_aa: CASSVGVGGGEQYF; cdr3_nt: TGTGCCAGCAGCGTAGGTGTAGGGGGTGGCGAGCAGTACTTC
clone_size: NA; v_call: TRBV27; j_call: TRBJ2-1; d_call: NA; cdr3_aa: CASSFHAGTADEQFF; cdr3_nt: TGTGCCAGCAGTTTTCACGCCGGGACTGCCGATGAGCAGTTCTTC
clone_size: NA; v_call: TRBV6-5; j_call: TRBJ1-2; d_call: NA; cdr3_aa: CASSSPGAPNYGYTF; cdr3_nt: TGTGCCAGCAGTTCCCCAGGGGCCCCTAACTATGGCTACACCTTC
clone_size: NA; v_call: TRBV18; j_call: TRBJ2-3; d_call: NA; cdr3_aa: CASSPRIHRDTDTQYF; cdr3_nt: TGTGCCAGCTCACCCAGAATTCACAGGGACACAGATACGCAGTATTTT
clone_size: NA; v_call: TRBV27; j_call: TRBJ2-6; d_call: NA; cdr3_aa: CASSPTPTSGANVLTF; cdr3_nt: TGTGCCAGCAGTCCGACACCTACCTCTGGGGCCAACGTCCTGACTTTC
clone_size: NA; v_call: TRBV9; j_call: TRBJ2-3; d_call: TRBD2; cdr3_aa: CASSPPRGGDTQYF; cdr3_nt: TGTGCCAGCAGCCCACCACGGGGGGGAGATACGCAGTATTTT
clone_size: NA; v_call: TRBV30; j_call: TRBJ2-3; d_call: NA; cdr3_aa: CAWSVSPDRYWTDTQYF; cdr3_nt: TGTGCCTGGAGTGTAAGTCCCGACAGGTATTGGACAGATACGCAGTATTTT
clone_size: NA; v_call: TRBV30; j_call: TRBJ2-7; d_call: TRBD2; cdr3_aa: CAWASGSAYEQYF; cdr3_nt: TGTGCCTGGGCTAGCGGAAGCGCCTACGAGCAGTACTTC
clone_size: NA; v_call: TRBV2; j_call: TRBJ2-7; d_call: NA; cdr3_aa: CASIDRQYSYEQYF; cdr3_nt: TGTGCCAGCATAGATCGACAGTACTCCTACGAGCAGTACTTC
clone_size: NA; v_call: TRBV11-3; j_call: TRBJ2-5; d_call: NA; cdr3_aa: CASSLGPVLQETQYF; cdr3_nt: TGTGCCAGCAGCTTGGGGCCCGTCCTCCAAGAGACCCAGTACTTC
clone_size: NA; v_call: TRBV6-1; j_call: TRBJ1-2; d_call: TRBD1; cdr3_aa: CASSTDPGQVNGYTF; cdr3_nt: TGTGCCAGCAGTACGGACCCGGGACAGGTTAATGGCTACACCTTC
clone_size: NA; v_call: TRBV19; j_call: TRBJ1-3; d_call: NA; cdr3_aa: CASSITGSSGNTIYF; cdr3_nt: TGTGCCAGTAGTATAACGGGAAGCTCTGGAAACACCATATATTTT
clone_size: NA; v_call: TRBV6-5; j_call: TRBJ1-1; d_call: NA; cdr3_aa: CASSYGAGLNTEAFF; cdr3_nt: TGTGCCAGCAGCTACGGGGCGGGGCTGAACACTGAAGCTTTCTTT
clone_size: NA; v_call: TRBV30; j_call: TRBJ2-1; d_call: TRBD2; cdr3_aa: CAWSGVSGNVQFF; cdr3_nt: TGTGCCTGGAGTGGAGTGAGCGGGAATGTTCAGTTCTTC
clone_size: NA; v_call: TRBV5-4; j_call: TRBJ1-2; d_call: TRBD1; cdr3_aa: CASSAGQEIYGYTF; cdr3_nt: TGTGCCAGCAGCGCGGGACAGGAAATCTATGGCTACACCTTC
clone_size: NA; v_call: TRBV14; j_call: TRBJ2-3; d_call: TRBD2; cdr3_aa: CASSQDIVVGLAPSPDTQYF; cdr3_nt: TGTGCCAGCAGCCAAGATATTGTGGTGGGACTAGCTCCTAGCCCAGATACGCAGTATTTT
clone_size: NA; v_call: TRBV27; j_call: TRBJ2-4; d_call: TRBD1; cdr3_aa: CASSSLRTGLAKNIQYF; cdr3_nt: TGTGCCAGCAGTTCTCTTCGGACAGGTTTAGCCAAAAACATTCAGTACTTC
clone_size: NA; v_call: TRBV7-9; j_call: TRBJ1-1; d_call: TRBD1; cdr3_aa: CASSPGQGAGAEAFF; cdr3_nt: TGTGCCAGCAGCCCAGGACAGGGAGCAGGCGCTGAAGCTTTCTTT
clone_size: NA; v_call: TRBV18; j_call: TRBJ1-1; d_call: NA; cdr3_aa: CASSRVAATEAFF; cdr3_nt: TGTGCCAGCTCAAGAGTTGCGGCGACCGAAGCTTTCTTT
clone_size: NA; v_call: TRBV2; j_call: TRBJ1-3; d_call: NA; cdr3_aa: CASEILGGNTIYF; cdr3_nt: TGTGCCAGTGAGATCCTCGGGGGAAACACCATATATTTT
clone_size: NA; v_call: TRBV4-2; j_call: TRBJ2-1; d_call: TRBD1; cdr3_aa: CASSRENPGQGTDEQFF; cdr3_nt: TGTGCCAGCAGCCGAGAAAACCCGGGACAGGGAACGGATGAGCAGTTCTTC
clone_size: NA; v_call: TRBV6-6; j_call: TRBJ2-1; d_call: NA; cdr3_aa: CASGLGQGEFNEQFF; cdr3_nt: TGTGCCAGCGGTCTTGGGCAGGGTGAGTTCAATGAGCAGTTCTTC
clone_size: NA; v_call: TRBV29-1; j_call: TRBJ2-1; d_call: NA; cdr3_aa: CSVLSGRALFNEQFF; cdr3_nt: TGCAGCGTCCTGTCTGGGCGGGCTCTTTTTAATGAGCAGTTCTTC
clone_size: NA; v_call: TRBV5-5; j_call: TRBJ2-7; d_call: TRBD1; cdr3_aa: CASRRGTDYEQYF; cdr3_nt: TGTGCCAGCAGGCGAGGGACAGACTACGAGCAGTACTTC
clone_size: NA; v_call: TRBV5-5; j_call: TRBJ2-7; d_call: TRBD1; cdr3_aa: CASSLQQGATYEQYF; cdr3_nt: TGTGCCAGCAGCTTACAACAGGGGGCTACCTACGAGCAGTACTTC
clone_size: NA; v_call: TRBV7-9; j_call: TRBJ2-1; d_call: TRBD2; cdr3_aa: CASSLVAGGSYNEQFF; cdr3_nt: TGTGCCAGCAGCTTAGTAGCGGGAGGGTCCTACAATGAGCAGTTCTTC
clone_size: NA; v_call: TRBV30; j_call: TRBJ2-7; d_call: NA; cdr3_aa: CAWSPGAYEQYF; cdr3_nt: TGTGCCTGGAGTCCCGGGGCCTACGAGCAGTACTTC
clone_size: NA; v_call: TRBV5-1; j_call: TRBJ2-1; d_call: TRBD2; cdr3_aa: CASTLTRVGGNEQFF; cdr3_nt: TGCGCCAGCACGCTAACGAGAGTCGGGGGGAATGAGCAGTTCTTC
clone_size: NA; v_call: TRBV13; j_call: TRBJ1-1; d_call: NA; cdr3_aa: CASSLGRAMNTEAFF; cdr3_nt: TGTGCCAGCAGCTTAGGCCGAGCCATGAACACTGAAGCTTTCTTT
clone_size: medium-sized; v_call: TRBV6-1; j_call: TRBJ1-5; d_call: NA; cdr3_aa: CASSESEDGNQPQHF; cdr3_nt: TGTGCCAGCAGTGAGTCGGAGGATGGCAATCAGCCCCAGCATTTT
clone_size: NA; v_call: TRBV7-8; j_call: TRBJ2-7; d_call: TRBD2; cdr3_aa: CASSITDGGTTYEQYF; cdr3_nt: TGTGCCAGCAGCATAACGGACGGCGGGACTACCTACGAGCAGTACTTC
clone_size: NA; v_call: TRBV18; j_call: TRBJ1-2; d_call: NA; cdr3_aa: CASSFSEGGYTF; cdr3_nt: TGTGCCAGCTCATTTTCGGAGGGCGGCTACACCTTC
clone_size: NA; v_call: TRBV7-2; j_call: TRBJ2-5; d_call: NA; cdr3_aa: CASSLMASIGETQYF; cdr3_nt: TGTGCCAGCAGCTTAATGGCTAGCATTGGGGAGACCCAGTACTTC
clone_size: NA; v_call: TRBV5-1; j_call: TRBJ1-1; d_call: NA; cdr3_aa: CASSLDGTRNTEAFF; cdr3_nt: TGCGCCAGCAGCTTGGATGGGACACGGAACACTGAAGCTTTCTTT
clone_size: NA; v_call: TRBV4-1; j_call: TRBJ1-1; d_call: NA; cdr3_aa: CASSQGAGPNTEAFF; cdr3_nt: TGCGCCAGCAGCCAAGGGGCGGGACCGAACACTGAAGCTTTCTTT
clone_size: NA; v_call: TRBV4-2; j_call: TRBJ2-3; d_call: TRBD1; cdr3_aa: CASSQTGISTDTQYF; cdr3_nt: TGTGCCAGCAGCCAGACAGGGATTAGCACAGATACGCAGTATTTT
clone_size: NA; v_call: TRBV13; j_call: TRBJ1-1; d_call: NA; cdr3_aa: CASSSRARTTEAFF; cdr3_nt: TGTGCCAGCAGCTCCAGGGCGAGAACCACTGAAGCTTTCTTT
clone_size: NA; v_call: TRBV7-9; j_call: TRBJ2-3; d_call: TRBD1; cdr3_aa: CASSLTTGTEGDTQYF; cdr3_nt: TGTGCCAGCAGCTTAACAACCGGGACAGAAGGAGATACGCAGTATTTT
clone_size: NA; v_call: TRBV30; j_call: TRBJ1-2; d_call: NA; cdr3_aa: CACREGGYTF; cdr3_nt: TGTGCCTGCCGCGAGGGTGGCTACACCTTC
clone_size: NA; v_call: TRBV19; j_call: TRBJ2-5; d_call: NA; cdr3_aa: CANSITPAGQETQYF; cdr3_nt: TGTGCCAATAGTATCACCCCGGCGGGTCAAGAGACCCAGTACTTC
clone_size: NA; v_call: TRBV19; j_call: TRBJ2-2; d_call: NA; cdr3_aa: CASSIVVRNGGELFF; cdr3_nt: TGTGCCAGTAGTATAGTGGTGCGAAATGGCGGGGAGCTGTTTTTT
clone_size: NA; v_call: TRBV30; j_call: TRBJ2-1; d_call: NA; cdr3_aa: CASQMAGEQFF; cdr3_nt: TGTGCTTCACAGATGGCTGGTGAGCAGTTCTTC
clone_size: NA; v_call: TRBV6-6; j_call: TRBJ2-7; d_call: TRBD2; cdr3_aa: CASTAAGTFYEQYF; cdr3_nt: TGTGCCAGCACAGCAGCGGGGACCTTCTACGAGCAGTACTTC
clone_size: NA; v_call: TRBV12-2; j_call: TRBJ1-5; d_call: NA; cdr3_aa: CASRFVDSSSSNQPQHF; cdr3_nt: TGTGCAAGTCGCTTCGTGGACAGCTCCTCGAGCAATCAGCCCCAGCATTTT
clone_size: NA; v_call: TRBV6-5; j_call: TRBJ2-2; d_call: TRBD2; cdr3_aa: CASSYRSSGGSGELFF; cdr3_nt: TGTGCCAGCAGTTATAGGTCTAGCGGGGGTTCGGGGGAGCTGTTTTTT
clone_size: NA; v_call: TRBV10-2; j_call: TRBJ2-2; d_call: NA; cdr3_aa: CASSDKGGFDTGELFF; cdr3_nt: TGCGCCAGCAGTGACAAGGGGGGGTTCGACACCGGGGAGCTGTTTTTT
clone_size: NA; v_call: TRBV5-4; j_call: TRBJ2-5; d_call: TRBD2; cdr3_aa: CASSPSGRDQQETQYF; cdr3_nt: TGTGCCAGCAGCCCCTCCGGGAGGGACCAACAAGAGACCCAGTACTTC
clone_size: NA; v_call: TRBV13; j_call: TRBJ1-1; d_call: TRBD1; cdr3_aa: CASSPRQGLNTEAFF; cdr3_nt: TGTGCCAGCAGCCCACGACAGGGGCTGAACACTGAAGCTTTCTTT
clone_size: NA; v_call: TRBV14; j_call: TRBJ2-1; d_call: NA; cdr3_aa: CASSQTSSSQEQFF; cdr3_nt: TGTGCCAGCAGCCAAACTAGTAGTAGCCAGGAGCAGTTCTTC
clone_size: NA; v_call: TRBV18; j_call: TRBJ2-5; d_call: NA; cdr3_aa: CASSPNQRGRVEGETQYF; cdr3_nt: TGTGCCAGCTCACCAAATCAGCGTGGCAGGGTAGAAGGAGAGACCCAGTACTTC
clone_size: NA; v_call: TRBV30; j_call: TRBJ1-2; d_call: NA; cdr3_aa: CAWRGPGPLGGYTF; cdr3_nt: TGTGCCTGGAGGGGGCCAGGGCCCTTAGGGGGCTACACCTTC